A selection of T cell receptor beta chains follows, all from one sample in a study of cytomegalovirus exposure and HLA in healthy donors. The table came from immunoSEQ multiplex PCR; TCRdb's copy has only in-frame clones and leaves some out. The repertoire holds about 160,000 clones, with 84% as singletons. The sequencing input was PBMCs. Receptors were obtained from a boy between 2 and 10 years old in good health and CMV-seronegative. CDR3s include the opening cysteine and the closing phenylalanine or tryptophan. A D gene is named only where the DNA matches it firmly. Size is omitted from some rows. Given values are once, few, many or a class for expanded clones.

V: TRBV29-1
J: TRBJ1-1
size: -
D: -
DNA: TGCAGCGCTGCCCAGCGTTTAAACACTGAAGCTTTCTTT
CDR3: CSAAQRLNTEAFF

V: TRBV13
J: TRBJ1-1
size: -
D: -
DNA: TGTGCCAGCAGCCGGGGGGGACCTGAAGCTTTCTTT
CDR3: CASSRGGPEAFF

V: TRBV5-1
J: TRBJ2-1
size: -
D: TRBD2
DNA: TGCGCCAGCAGCCTAGCGGGAGTGTACAATGAGCAGTTCTTC
CDR3: CASSLAGVYNEQFF

V: TRBV9
J: TRBJ2-5
size: -
D: -
DNA: TGTGCCAGCAGCGATACAGGGGGCCCGGTAGCGGGAGGAGAGACCCAGTACTTC
CDR3: CASSDTGGPVAGGETQYF

V: TRBV4-1
J: TRBJ1-3
size: -
D: -
DNA: TGCGCCAGCAGCCCAGGGGTATTCGACAGAAACTATGGAAACACCATATATTTT
CDR3: CASSPGVFDRNYGNTIYF

V: TRBV7-2
J: TRBJ1-1
size: -
D: TRBD1
DNA: TGTGCCAGCAGCTGGGGACAGGGAGGAGCTTTCTTT
CDR3: CASSWGQGGAFF

V: TRBV28
J: TRBJ2-7
size: once
D: -
DNA: TGTGCCAGCAGTTTGTCTCGGTGGAGGGAGTTGTCCTACGAGCAGTACTTC
CDR3: CASSLSRWRELSYEQYF

V: TRBV19
J: TRBJ2-7
size: -
D: -
DNA: TGTGCCACCGGGTGGTCGGGGAGCCACGAGCAGTACTTC
CDR3: CATGWSGSHEQYF

V: TRBV5-4
J: TRBJ2-7
size: once
D: TRBD2
DNA: TGTGCCAGCAGCTTAGATCCGGGACTAGCGGACAAATCCTACGAGCAGTACTTC
CDR3: CASSLDPGLADKSYEQYF

V: TRBV12-5
J: TRBJ1-2
size: -
D: -
DNA: TGTGCTAGTGGTCTGGCTAACAGGGGCTACACCTTC
CDR3: CASGLANRGYTF

V: TRBV6-6
J: TRBJ2-1
size: -
D: TRBD1
DNA: TGTGCCAGCGGTGCCACAGGGGCCAACCTCAATGAGCAGTTCTTC
CDR3: CASGATGANLNEQFF

V: TRBV6-5
J: TRBJ1-1
size: -
D: TRBD1
DNA: TGTGCCAGCAGTCCGCGGACAGGGGCGAACACTGAAGCTTTCTTT
CDR3: CASSPRTGANTEAFF

V: TRBV27
J: TRBJ1-2
size: -
D: -
DNA: TGTGCCAGCAGTGTTGGGACGGGGAGGAATTATGGCTACACCTTC
CDR3: CASSVGTGRNYGYTF

V: TRBV7-9
J: TRBJ2-3
size: -
D: -
DNA: TGTGCCAGCAGGCTTACTAGCTCCATAGACTTCACAGATACGCAGTATTTT
CDR3: CASRLTSSIDFTDTQYF

V: TRBV6-5
J: TRBJ1-3
size: -
D: -
DNA: TGTGCCAGCAGTTACAGGACGCCCGGGGACACCATATATTTT
CDR3: CASSYRTPGDTIYF

V: TRBV11-2
J: TRBJ2-7
size: -
D: -
DNA: TGTGCCAGCAGCTTGGCGTCTCGAGGGACCTACGAGCAGTACTTC
CDR3: CASSLASRGTYEQYF

V: TRBV28
J: TRBJ1-5
size: -
D: TRBD1
DNA: TGTGCCAGCAGTTCCCCGGGACAGGGACGTCTTGGCAATCAGCCCCGGCATTTT
CDR3: CASSSPGQGRLGNQPRHF

V: TRBV5-1
J: TRBJ1-1
size: -
D: -
DNA: TGCGCCAGCAGCCTACGCCCCACGGGGGCTGAAGCTTTCTTT
CDR3: CASSLRPTGAEAFF

V: TRBV30
J: TRBJ2-2
size: -
D: -
DNA: TGTGCCTGGACGCCGGCGAACACCGGGGAGCTGTTTTTT
CDR3: CAWTPANTGELFF

V: TRBV19
J: TRBJ1-2
size: -
D: -
DNA: TGTGCCAGTAGTATGCAGGGCACCATGAGGTATGGCTACACCTTC
CDR3: CASSMQGTMRYGYTF

V: TRBV5-8
J: TRBJ2-3
size: -
D: TRBD1
DNA: TGTGCCAGCAGCTTTTACAGGGGGCTAGATACGCAGTATTTT
CDR3: CASSFYRGLDTQYF

V: TRBV5-1
J: TRBJ1-4
size: -
D: -
DNA: TGCGCCAGCAGCTTCGAGGGAGCTAATAATGAAAAACTGTTTTTT
CDR3: CASSFEGANNEKLFF

V: TRBV4-1
J: TRBJ1-2
size: -
D: -
DNA: TGCGCCAGCAGCCAACTAGACCTGGTCGCTAACTATGGCTACACCTTC
CDR3: CASSQLDLVANYGYTF

V: TRBV5-4
J: TRBJ1-3
size: -
D: -
DNA: TGTGCCACCTACCTCAGGGGTAGTGGAAACACCATATATTTT
CDR3: CATYLRGSGNTIYF

V: TRBV27
J: TRBJ1-2
size: -
D: TRBD1
DNA: TGTGCCAGCAGTCCTACCCCGACAGGGGTGAGCTATGGCTACACCTTC
CDR3: CASSPTPTGVSYGYTF

V: TRBV7-8
J: TRBJ2-3
size: -
D: TRBD2
DNA: TGTGCCAGCAGCTTACGAAGGACTAGCGGGCTTGATACGCAGTATTTT
CDR3: CASSLRRTSGLDTQYF

V: TRBV29-1
J: TRBJ2-5
size: -
D: -
DNA: TGCAGCGTTGAAGTCTTGGGCAGCCAAGAGACCCAGTACTTC
CDR3: CSVEVLGSQETQYF

V: TRBV2
J: TRBJ2-3
size: -
D: TRBD2
DNA: TGTGCCAGCAGTACTAGCGGGAGGTCCTCCACAGATACGCAGTATTTT
CDR3: CASSTSGRSSTDTQYF

V: TRBV20-1
J: TRBJ1-1
size: once
D: -
DNA: TGCAGTGCGTCTACAGGGATAGCTTTCTTT
CDR3: CSASTGIAFF

V: TRBV27
J: TRBJ2-7
size: -
D: TRBD1
DNA: TGTGCCAGCAGTTTCGGACAGGGAACCTACGAGCAGTACTTC
CDR3: CASSFGQGTYEQYF

V: TRBV27
J: TRBJ1-2
size: -
D: TRBD1
DNA: TGTGCCAGCAGTTCAAGGACAGGGCCCAAGTGGGGCTACACCTTC
CDR3: CASSSRTGPKWGYTF

V: TRBV30
J: TRBJ1-2
size: -
D: TRBD1
DNA: TGTGCCTGGAGTGCTGGGACAGGGGGCGCGAGAAGCTATGGCTACACCTTC
CDR3: CAWSAGTGGARSYGYTF

V: TRBV7-9
J: TRBJ2-1
size: -
D: TRBD1
DNA: TGTGCCAGCAGCTTGGGACAGGGTTCCTACAATGAGCAGTTCTTC
CDR3: CASSLGQGSYNEQFF

V: TRBV4-2
J: TRBJ2-2
size: -
D: -
DNA: TGTGCCAGCAGCCAAGATCTGGATAGCGGGAACACCGGGGAGCTGTTTTTT
CDR3: CASSQDLDSGNTGELFF

V: TRBV6-1
J: TRBJ2-6
size: few
D: -
DNA: TGTGCCAGCAGTGTAGAGTTCTCTGGGGCCAACGTCCTGACTTTC
CDR3: CASSVEFSGANVLTF

V: TRBV4-2
J: TRBJ2-1
size: once
D: -
DNA: TGTGCCAGCAGCCAAATTGTGCCGGACAATGAGCAGTTCTTC
CDR3: CASSQIVPDNEQFF

V: TRBV10-3
J: TRBJ1-2
size: -
D: TRBD1
DNA: TGTGCCTCCCAGGGGGCTGGCCATGGCTACACCTTC
CDR3: CASQGAGHGYTF

V: TRBV6-5
J: TRBJ1-1
size: -
D: TRBD1
DNA: TGTGCCAGCATGACAGGGATTAGTGGTGAAGCTTTCTTT
CDR3: CASMTGISGEAFF

V: TRBV28
J: TRBJ2-3
size: -
D: -
DNA: TGTGCCAGCAGGGGGGGTGGGAGTGGCACAGATACGCAGTATTTT
CDR3: CASRGGGSGTDTQYF

V: TRBV5-4
J: TRBJ2-1
size: -
D: TRBD1
DNA: TGTGCCAGCAGCTTACCCGGGACAGGGGGGAATGAGCAGTTCTTC
CDR3: CASSLPGTGGNEQFF

V: TRBV14
J: TRBJ2-7
size: -
D: TRBD2
DNA: TGTGCCAGCAGCCAAGATTGGGCTAGCGGGAAGCGGTACTTC
CDR3: CASSQDWASGKRYF

V: TRBV7-8
J: TRBJ2-5
size: -
D: -
DNA: TGTGCCAGCAGCCAGGGTTGGGGCCTCGAGACCCAGTACTTC
CDR3: CASSQGWGLETQYF

V: TRBV4-2
J: TRBJ1-4
size: -
D: TRBD1
DNA: TGTGCCAGCAGCCAAGATAGCGGAGGGACAGTCAATGAAAAACTGTTTTTT
CDR3: CASSQDSGGTVNEKLFF

V: TRBV4-1
J: TRBJ2-1
size: once
D: -
DNA: TGCGCCAGCAGCCAACCTAGGACTAAGTACAATGAGCAGTTCTTC
CDR3: CASSQPRTKYNEQFF

V: TRBV19
J: TRBJ2-7
size: -
D: TRBD2
DNA: TGTGCCAGTAGTGCTGGAGCGGGGGCCTACGAGCAGTACTTC
CDR3: CASSAGAGAYEQYF

V: TRBV25-1
J: TRBJ1-2
size: -
D: -
DNA: TGTGCCAGCAGTGAAGGCAGGGATTGGGGCTACACCTTC
CDR3: CASSEGRDWGYTF

V: TRBV5-6
J: TRBJ2-1
size: -
D: TRBD2
DNA: TGTGCCAGCAGCTTGATTACTAGCGGGAGCCTCTGGGATGAGCAGTTCTTC
CDR3: CASSLITSGSLWDEQFF

V: TRBV7-6
J: TRBJ1-1
size: -
D: -
DNA: TGTGCCAGCAGCTTAGCGGCATTGAACACTGAAGCTTTCTTT
CDR3: CASSLAALNTEAFF

V: TRBV2
J: TRBJ1-3
size: -
D: -
DNA: TGTGCCAGCAGTGAACGGAGTTACTCTGGAAACACCATATATTTT
CDR3: CASSERSYSGNTIYF

V: TRBV6-6
J: TRBJ2-1
size: few
D: TRBD2
DNA: TGTGCCAGCAGTGACGGGACTAGCGCTGAGCAGTTCTTC
CDR3: CASSDGTSAEQFF

V: TRBV27
J: TRBJ2-1
size: -
D: -
DNA: TGTGCCAGCAGTTTATCCACAGTGCGTCAAGGTGAGCAGTTCTTC
CDR3: CASSLSTVRQGEQFF

V: TRBV5-6
J: TRBJ2-1
size: -
D: -
DNA: TGTGCCAGCAGTCTTGGGAGATCTAATGAGCAGTTCTTC
CDR3: CASSLGRSNEQFF

V: TRBV7-9
J: TRBJ1-1
size: few
D: TRBD1
DNA: TGTGCCAGCAGCTTAGTTGGCAGGGGGCTCACTGAAGCTTTCTTT
CDR3: CASSLVGRGLTEAFF

V: TRBV5-1
J: TRBJ1-1
size: -
D: TRBD1
DNA: TGCGCCAGCAGCGTGGACAGGTCGGGCACTGAAGCTTTCTTT
CDR3: CASSVDRSGTEAFF

V: TRBV6-4
J: TRBJ1-1
size: -
D: -
DNA: TGTGCCAGCAGTGACTCGATAAGCAGGGGCGGCACTGAAGCTTTCTTT
CDR3: CASSDSISRGGTEAFF